Below, one TCR beta chain is given with its context. Its target is not known. Clones were sequenced by immunoSEQ multiplex PCR, and TCRdb holds only the in-frame ones, with some missing. The table records about 150,000 clones, roughly 92% of them present only once. The entry originates in a study of OX40 agonist ivuxolimab in advanced cancers. Study details: Patients were dosed intravenously with ivuxolimab at 0.01 to 10 mg/kg every 2 weeks. Age averaged 60 years (range roughly 20 to 90), and 70% to 85% were male. Regarding the study as a whole: Blood T cells, both CD4+ and CD8+, expanded clonally by week 6 at 0.1 to 3.0 mg/kg. Partial responders at 0.1-3.0 mg/kg showed near-lowest clonal expansion.

The CDR3 totals 12 residues. The germline gives CDR1 LNHDA, CDR2 SQIVND (reference sequence). V was clipped by 3 bases and J by 7 bases, with 9 bases between them. The rearrangement uses TRBV19 and TRBJ1-2; a possible D gene is TRBD1 (5 bases). Sample: CD4+ or CD8+ T cells sorted from blood, taken in a trial of the OX40 agonist ivuxolimab. The source is an adult with an advanced solid tumor such as melanoma, head and neck, liver or kidney cancer. CDR3 loop: CASSMRGSGYTF. In DNA, the CDR3 is TGTGCCAGTAGTATGAGGGGCTCTGGCTACACCTTC.